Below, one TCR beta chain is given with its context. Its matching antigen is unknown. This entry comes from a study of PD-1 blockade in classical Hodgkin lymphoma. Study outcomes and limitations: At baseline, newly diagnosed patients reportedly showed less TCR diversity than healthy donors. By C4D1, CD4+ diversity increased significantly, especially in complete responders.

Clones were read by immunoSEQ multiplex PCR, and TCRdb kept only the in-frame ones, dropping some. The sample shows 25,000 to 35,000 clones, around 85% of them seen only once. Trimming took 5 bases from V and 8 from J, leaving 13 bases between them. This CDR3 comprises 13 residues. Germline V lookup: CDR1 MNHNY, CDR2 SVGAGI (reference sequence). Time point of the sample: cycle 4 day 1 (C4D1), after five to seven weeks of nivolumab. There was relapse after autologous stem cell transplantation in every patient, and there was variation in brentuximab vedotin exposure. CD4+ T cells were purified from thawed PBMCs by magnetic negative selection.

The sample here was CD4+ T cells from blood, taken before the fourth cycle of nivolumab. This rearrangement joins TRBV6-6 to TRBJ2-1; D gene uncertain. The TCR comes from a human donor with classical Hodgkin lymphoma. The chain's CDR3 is CASSPTRRDEQFF. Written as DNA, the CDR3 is TGTGCCAGCAGTCCAACCCGACGGGATGAGCAGTTCTTC.